Each of the 20 T cell receptor beta chains below was sequenced from the same sample in a study of blood T cell repertoires in COVID-19 (dated by TCRdb to about 2020). Library preparation was by the immunoSEQ multiplex PCR assay. The source is immuneACCESS, and TCRdb retained only in-frame sequences with V and J called. Part of the clones is not carried over; for the studies checked, unresolved V genes explain less than half of this, and the remainder is unexplained. The sample table records roughly 360,000 clones; approximately 87% of these occur just once. Around 1.3% of the sample lies in the top ten. The sample was PBMCs or T cells enriched from blood (not recorded which). The receptors were gathered from a young man who had recovered from COVID-19.

The CDR3 coding sequence is TGTGCCAGTCGGGGTCTGAATCAGCCCCAGCATTTT. Amino acids: CASRGLNQPQHF. The chain couples TRBV19 to TRBJ1-5; D is undetermined. The CDR3 length is 12 residues. The germline V gene has CDR1 LNHDA and CDR2 SQIVND (reference sequence). Trimming took off 8 bases at V and 4 bases at J, with 9 bases between the two ends.

CDR3 in amino acids: CASSSPIKFLAGGKFEQYF. In DNA, the CDR3 is TGTGCCAGCAGCAGCCCAATTAAGTTCCTAGCGGGGGGGAAGTTCGAGCAGTACTTC. The genes are TRBV7-8 and TRBJ2-7; 12 nucleotides agree with TRBD2. Trimming cost V 5 bases and J 6 bases; bases outside gene matches: 20. The CDR3 length is 19 residues. The germline V gene has CDR1 SGHVS and CDR2 FQNEAQ.

The V call is TRBV5-4, the J call TRBJ1-1, with 8 nucleotides matching TRBD1. With 4 bases clipped from V and 11 bases from J, the junction kept 10 bases outside the gene matches. This CDR3 region has 13 residues. Per germline, CDR1 SGHNT and CDR2 YYREEE (reference sequence). The CDR3 sequence is CASSPTSGGPAFF. The CDR3 bases are TGTGCCAGCAGCCCAACCTCAGGGGGCCCGGCTTTCTTT.

The table lists this clone with a few counts. The chain carries TRBV27 and TRBJ1-2; 7 nucleotides line up with TRBD1. Germline CDR1 MNHEY, CDR2 SMNVEV (reference sequence). The J segment lost 6 bases and the V segment lost 3 bases, leaving 7 bases of the junction unmatched. The CDR3 has 14 residues. The CDR3 loop reads CASSLRGRLNGYTF. For the CDR3, the DNA is TGTGCCAGCAGTTTGAGGGGGCGCTTAAATGGCTACACCTTC.

V is TRBV5-1 and J is TRBJ2-3; 11 bases fit TRBD2. This CDR3 contains 15 residues. The V segment lost 4 bases and the J segment 4 bases; nucleotides outside the gene matches: 5. From germline, CDR1 is SGHRS and CDR2 YFSETQ. The CDR3 loop is CASSVWTSGSDTQYF. For the CDR3, the DNA is TGCGCCAGCAGCGTGTGGACTAGCGGGTCAGATACGCAGTATTTT.

This chain connects TRBV19 to TRBJ1-2; 7 nucleotides match TRBD1. The V gene's germline CDR1 is LNHDA and CDR2 SQIVND (reference sequence). The CDR3 sequence is 14 residues long. The ends lost 5 bases at V and 3 bases at J; junction bases unmatched: 6. CDR3 sequence: CASSASGQYYGYTF. Written as DNA, the CDR3 is TGTGCCAGTAGTGCCTCGGGACAGTACTATGGCTACACCTTC. Variable domain in full (rest from reference TRBV19 and TRBJ1-2): DGGITQSPKYLFRKEGQNVTLSCEQNLNHDAMYWYRQDPGQGLRLIYYSQIVNDFQKGDIAEGYSVSREKKESFPLTVTSAQKNPTAFYLCASSASGQYYGYTFGSGTRLTVV.

The chain has TRBV5-5 and TRBJ1-3; possible D gene TRBD1, 6 bases. Germline V lookup: CDR1 SGHKS, CDR2 YYEKEE (reference sequence). The CDR3 totals 14 residues. Trimming left V 0 bases short and J 7 bases short, with 11 bases between. CDR3 protein: CASSLAGGLNTIYF. The CDR3, as DNA: TGTGCCAGCAGCTTGGCCGGGGGGCTTAACACCATATATTTT.

A note on this clone: Other DNA sequences in this specimen translate into the identical CDR3. The J gene is TRBJ1-3, the V gene TRBV5-1; D is undetermined. Looked up from germline, CDR1 is SGHRS and CDR2 is YFSETQ. The CDR3 loop spans 15 amino acids. V was pared by 0 bases and J by 0 bases, with 7 bases between. In DNA form, the CDR3 reads TGCGCCAGCAGCTTGGCTCTTAGCTCTGGAAACACCATATATTTT. It yields the protein CASSLALSSGNTIYF.

This chain connects TRBV4-3 to TRBJ2-7; 9 bases match TRBD2. CDR1 and CDR2 from the germline V gene are LGHNA and YSLEER. Trimming took 1 base from V and 3 from J; bases not matched to a gene: 4. The CDR3 is made up of 15 amino acids. The CDR3 DNA sequence: TGCGCCAGCAGCCAAGTTAGCGGGGGAGTCTACGAGCAGTACTTC. Translating gives CASSQVSGGVYEQYF.

This CDR3 is CASSNDRLSGNTIYF. In DNA form, the CDR3 reads TGTGCCAGCAGCAACGACAGGTTGTCTGGAAACACCATATATTTT. J is TRBJ1-3 and V is TRBV9, with D possibly being TRBD1 (6 bases). Trimming cost V 4 bases and J 1 base, with 12 bases left between them. CDR1 SGDLS and CDR2 YYNGEE come from the germline V gene. The CDR3 extends over 15 amino acids.

V and J are TRBV30 and TRBJ1-3; D is possibly TRBD1 (6 bases). The CDR3 covers 15 residues. V was clipped by 2 bases and J by 1 base, with 12 bases between them. The germline gives CDR1 GTSNPN, CDR2 SVGIG (reference sequence). For the CDR3, the DNA is TGTGCCTGGAGTCAGGGGTTGGGATCTGGAAACACCATATATTTT. Its translation: CAWSQGLGSGNTIYF.

V usage is TRBV6-2 or TRBV6-3 and J usage is TRBJ1-6; weak D call: TRBD1 (5 bases). The CDR3 totals 13 residues. Trimming shortened V by 4 bases and J by 6 bases, and 7 bases separated the two germline ends. Germline CDR1 and CDR2: MNHEY and SVGEGT. The DNA for the CDR3 is TGTGCCAGCAGTTCGGGGGGTAATTCACCCCTCCACTTT. This gives the protein CASSSGGNSPLHF.

Only one count was recorded for this clone. V is TRBV14 and J is TRBJ1-2; D gene uncertain. V was shortened by 2 bases and J by 9 bases, with 22 bases between the two germline ends. From germline, CDR1 is SGHDN and CDR2 FVKESK. CDR3 size: 16 residues. The CDR3 is CASSQFTDRVYWSYTF. In DNA form, the CDR3 reads TGTGCCAGCAGCCAATTTACAGACCGTGTATACTGGAGCTACACCTTC.

The V and J genes are TRBV5-1 and TRBJ2-7; D possibly corresponds to TRBD2 (6 bases). Trimming cost V 2 bases and J 5 bases, with 17 bases left between them. The CDR3 runs to 15 residues. Germline V CDR1 and CDR2: SGHRS, YFSETQ. The chain's CDR3 is CASSLVRGLSNEQYF. The CDR3 nucleotides are TGCGCCAGCAGCTTAGTGCGGGGTCTTTCGAACGAGCAGTACTTC. Combining the CDR3 with reference TRBV5-1 and TRBJ2-7 gives the whole variable domain KAGVTQTPRYLIKTRGQQVTLSCSPISGHRSVSWYQQTPGQGLQFLFEYFSETQRNKGNFPGRFSGRQFSNSRSEMNVSTLELGDSALYLCASSLVRGLSNEQYFGPGTRLTVT.

The CDR3 sequence is CASSPTASYGYTF. The CDR3 nucleotides are TGCGCCAGCAGCCCCACAGCAAGCTATGGCTACACCTTC. V is TRBV4-3 and J is TRBJ1-2; D gene unclear. CDR3 length: 13 amino acids. V was trimmed by 4 bases and J by 4 bases, leaving 10 bases between them. CDR1 and CDR2 from the germline V gene are LGHNA and YSLEER.

The chain joins TRBV5-1 to TRBJ1-1, with D possibly TRBD1 on 5 matching bases. The CDR3 length is 13 residues. Trimming took off 5 bases at V and 6 bases at J, with 14 bases between the two ends. Germline lookup yields CDR1 SGHRS and CDR2 YFSETQ. The CDR3 coding sequence is TGCGCCAGCAGGAAGGACATGTCTTCTGAAGCTTTCTTT. Translating gives CASRKDMSSEAFF.

The V call is TRBV28, the J call TRBJ2-3; TRBD1 is a possible D gene (6 bases). Trimming left V 6 bases short and J 0 bases short, with 10 bases between. Germline CDR1 reads MDHEN; CDR2 reads SYDVKM. CDR3 length equals 14 residues. The CDR3 region has the DNA TGTGCCAGCAGCCTAGGGGGTAGCACAGATACGCAGTATTTT. Translation: CASSLGGSTDTQYF.

This rearrangement joins TRBV11-2 to TRBJ2-7, with D hard to call. The CDR3 runs to 12 residues. Trimming removed 0 bases from V and 3 bases from J, with 3 bases in between. Germline lookup yields CDR1 SGHAT and CDR2 FQNNGV. CDR3 bases: TGTGCCAGCAGCTTAGATAGCTACGAGCAGTACTTC. Amino acid sequence: CASSLDSYEQYF.

The chain has TRBV14 and TRBJ1-4; D unclear. V shed 4 bases and J shed 11 bases, with 11 bases lying between them. Germline V gene data show CDR1 as SGHDN and CDR2 as FVKESK. The CDR3 sequence is 12 residues long. CDR3 sequence: CASSLTHGKLFF. The CDR3 nucleotides read TGTGCCAGCAGCCTAACACATGGCAAACTGTTTTTT.

The chain combines TRBV4-2 with TRBJ2-7; no clear D. The CDR3 is 13 amino acids. With 2 bases removed from V and 8 bases from J, the gap between germline ends came to 13 bases. Per germline, CDR1 LGHNA and CDR2 YNFKEQ. The CDR3 region is CASSQPDTSQQYF. The CDR3 DNA is TGTGCCAGCAGCCAACCAGACACCTCCCAGCAGTACTTC.